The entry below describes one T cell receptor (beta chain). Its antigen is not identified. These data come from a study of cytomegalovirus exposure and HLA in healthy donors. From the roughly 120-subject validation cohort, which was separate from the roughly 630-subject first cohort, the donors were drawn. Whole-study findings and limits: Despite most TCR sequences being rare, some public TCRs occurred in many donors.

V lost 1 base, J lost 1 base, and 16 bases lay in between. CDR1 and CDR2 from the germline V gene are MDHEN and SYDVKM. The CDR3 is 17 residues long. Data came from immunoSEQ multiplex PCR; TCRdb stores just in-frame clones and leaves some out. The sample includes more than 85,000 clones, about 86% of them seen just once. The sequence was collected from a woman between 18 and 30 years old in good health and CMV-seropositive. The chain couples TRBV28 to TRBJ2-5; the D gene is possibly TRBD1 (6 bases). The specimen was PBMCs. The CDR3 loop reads CASSLSHDRNSQETQYF. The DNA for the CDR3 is TGTGCCAGCAGTTTATCCCACGACAGGAACAGCCAAGAGACCCAGTACTTC.